Following are 21 T cell receptor beta chains from one sample sequenced in a study of blood T cell repertoires in COVID-19. Here immunoSEQ multiplex PCR was the method, and the copy in TCRdb shows in-frame clones only, minus some. The table lists some 150,000 clones, around nine tenths of them singletons. Material: PBMCs or T cells enriched from blood (not recorded which). Receptors were obtained from a woman between 18 and 29 years old who had recovered from COVID-19.

This rearrangement joins TRBV5-1 to TRBJ1-4; D remains unclear. The CDR3 is 15 amino acids. Germline-derived CDR1 and CDR2 are SGHRS and YFSETQ. Trimming cost V 0 bases and J 5 bases, with 11 bases left between them. This CDR3 reads CASSLGAGRNEKLFF. DNA of the CDR3: TGCGCCAGCAGCTTGGGGGCAGGAAGGAATGAAAAACTGTTTTTT.

Only a few counts were recorded for this clone. The rearrangement links TRBV15 to TRBJ2-1; TRBD2 agrees at 9 bases. With V trimmed by 0 bases and J by 10 bases, 7 bases remained unmatched. The CDR3 extends over 15 amino acids. Germline assignment: CDR1 LNHNV and CDR2 YYDKDF (reference sequence). The CDR3 here is CATSRESSGASEQFF. CDR3 DNA: TGTGCCACCAGCAGAGAATCTAGCGGGGCCTCGGAGCAGTTCTTC.

V usage is TRBV7-3 and J usage is TRBJ2-5, with a weak D call TRBD1 (6 bases). Germline assignment: CDR1 SGHTA and CDR2 FQGTGA. The CDR3 runs to 13 residues. V lost 3 bases to trimming and J lost 4 bases, with 9 bases between them. The CDR3 protein is CASSLGAGETQYF. The CDR3, as DNA: TGTGCCAGCAGCTTGGGGGCGGGAGAGACCCAGTACTTC.

This clone was seen just once. The rearrangement uses TRBV20-1 and TRBJ2-7, with TRBD2 matching 8 bases. This CDR3 is 11 amino acids long. V was pared by 7 bases and J by 3 bases, with 2 bases of the junction left unmatched. The germline gives CDR1 DFQATT, CDR2 SNEGSKA (reference sequence). Written as DNA, the CDR3 is TGCAGTGGGGCGGGAGGCTACGAGCAGTACTTC. As protein: CSGAGGYEQYF.

The rearrangement joins TRBV18 to TRBJ2-5; TRBD2 is a possible D gene (6 bases). The CDR3 length is 16 residues. The V gene's germline CDR1 is KGHSH and CDR2 LQKENI. Trimming took off 3 bases at V and 1 base at J, with 15 bases between the two ends. The CDR3, as DNA: TGTGCCAGCTCACCGGGGGAGGCTAGCACCCAAGAGACCCAGTACTTC. It yields the protein CASSPGEASTQETQYF.

The count of this clone is one. The gene calls are TRBV2 and TRBJ2-3; 10 bases match TRBD2. Germline CDR1 is SNHLY and CDR2 is FYNNEI. The CDR3 is 13 amino acids. J gave up 8 bases and V 6 bases, and 5 bases lay outside the gene matches. The chain's CDR3 is CASSVEREGTQYF. CDR3 DNA: TGTGCCAGCAGCGTCGAGCGGGAGGGTACGCAGTATTTT.

The CDR3 DNA is TGTGCCAGCAGCCGGGGGATAGGGACTAGCGGGAGAACAAATGAGCAGTTCTTC. As protein: CASSRGIGTSGRTNEQFF. The chain is built from TRBV5-6 and TRBJ2-1; 14 nucleotides align to TRBD2. Germline lookup yields CDR1 SGHDT and CDR2 YYEEEE. The ends lost 4 bases at V and 7 bases at J; junction bases unmatched: 13. The CDR3 consists of 18 residues.

The CDR3 nucleotides are TGTGCCAGCAGTGATTGGGAGAGAGGCACAGATACGCAGTATTTT. Translated, it gives CASSDWERGTDTQYF. The V and J genes are TRBV2 and TRBJ2-3; possibly TRBD2 for D (5 bases). V was pared by 3 bases and J by 1 base, with 11 bases between. Germline-derived CDR1 and CDR2 are SNHLY and FYNNEI. The CDR3 sequence is 15 residues long.

The chain is built from TRBV7-9 and TRBJ2-7; TRBD2 matches at 14 bases. The CDR3 length is 15 residues. Trimming at V came to 4 bases and at J to 3 bases, leaving 2 bases not matched to a gene. From germline, CDR1 is SEHNR and CDR2 FQNEAQ (reference sequence). The CDR3 coding sequence is TGTGCCAGCAGCTCCGGGACTAGCGGGAGCTACGAGCAGTACTTC. Its protein product is CASSSGTSGSYEQYF.

The CDR3 sequence: CASSFGQGGVETQYF. CDR3 bases: TGTGCCAGCAGTTTCGGGCAGGGAGGTGTCGAGACCCAGTACTTC. V is TRBV28 and J is TRBJ2-5; possibly TRBD2 for D (6 bases). Germline V gene sequence: CDR1 MDHEN, CDR2 SYDVKM. Deletions cut 3 bases from V and 5 bases from J, with 16 bases between. The CDR3 consists of 15 residues.

The chain combines TRBV7-8 with TRBJ1-2; 7 nucleotides line up with TRBD1. Germline CDR1 and CDR2: SGHVS and FQNEAQ. This CDR3 has 16 residues. Unmatched junction bases numbered 7, after V lost 1 base and J lost 2 bases. CDR3 nucleotide sequence: TGTGCCAGCAGCTTAGGGGCGGGACAGAGAAACTATGGCTACACCTTC. Its translation is CASSLGAGQRNYGYTF.

This clone appeared a few times. J is TRBJ2-7 and V is TRBV12-3 or TRBV12-4; 9 bases are shared with TRBD1. The CDR3 runs to 13 residues. The V and J ends lost 6 bases and 1 base, in that order; junction bases with no gene match: 1. CDR3 residues: CASRGTGSYEQYF. The CDR3 DNA follows: TGTGCCAGCAGGGGGACAGGGTCCTACGAGCAGTACTTC.

J is TRBJ2-1 and V is TRBV4-1; 7 nucleotides match TRBD2. The germline V gene has CDR1 MGHRA and CDR2 YSYEKL. Germline trimming cut 1 base from V and 1 base from J; bases unmatched to any gene: 4. The CDR3 totals 16 residues. The CDR3 protein is CASSQVGRESYNEQFF. In DNA, the CDR3 is TGCGCCAGCAGCCAAGTCGGGCGGGAGTCCTACAATGAGCAGTTCTTC.

The chain has TRBV6-5 and TRBJ2-7; TRBD1 agrees at 9 bases. After removal of 2 bases from V and 4 bases from J, the junction contained 9 bases not matched to a gene. Germline V gene sequence: CDR1 MNHEY, CDR2 SVGAGI. The CDR3 sequence is 16 residues long. CDR3 sequence reads: CASSYLRTGVTYEQYF. The CDR3 coding sequence is TGTGCCAGCAGTTACCTCAGGACAGGGGTAACTTACGAGCAGTACTTC.

The rearrangement joins TRBV5-4 to TRBJ2-1; D perhaps matches TRBD2 (5 bases). Trimming took off 1 base at V and 5 bases at J, with 7 bases between the two ends. The CDR3 loop spans 13 amino acids. Germline V gene lookup returns CDR1 SGHNT and CDR2 YYREEE (reference sequence). The CDR3 spells CASSLRLNNEQFF. For the CDR3, the DNA is TGTGCCAGCAGCTTGCGACTAAACAATGAGCAGTTCTTC.

The chain is built from TRBV7-3 and TRBJ2-7; D gene unclear. V shed 5 bases and J shed 3 bases, with 17 bases lying between them. Germline values: CDR1 SGHTA, CDR2 FQGTGA. This CDR3 contains 15 residues. The CDR3 is CASSPPLGRLYEQYF. The CDR3 nucleotides read TGTGCCAGCAGCCCCCCGCTCGGCAGACTCTACGAGCAGTACTTC.

CDR3 loop: CASSYSGRDYEQYF. The DNA for the CDR3 is TGTGCCAGCAGTTACTCCGGACGGGACTACGAGCAGTACTTC. This chain links TRBV6-2 or TRBV6-3 with TRBJ2-7, with a weak D call TRBD2 (5 bases). From germline, CDR1 is MNHEY and CDR2 SVGEGT. The CDR3 contains 14 residues. Trimming shortened V by 0 bases and J by 3 bases, and 9 bases separated the two germline ends.

The chain uses TRBV6-2 or TRBV6-3 and TRBJ1-4; a possible D gene is TRBD1 (6 bases). The CDR3 consists of 14 residues. In germline, CDR1 is MNHEY, CDR2 SVGEGT. Trimming took off 5 bases at V and 8 bases at J, with 15 bases between the two ends. DNA for the CDR3: TGTGCCAGCAGTAGAGGACAGAGGGAGGAAAAACTGTTTTTT. It specifies CASSRGQREEKLFF.

Points on this clone: Mismatch with germline at one junction end may stem from a read error. The chain employs TRBV7-9 and TRBJ2-1; 10 bases map to TRBD2. The CDR3 covers 12 residues. The germline V gene encodes CDR1 SEHNR and CDR2 FQNEAQ (reference sequence). The CDR3 sequence: CASRPLAGDLIF. DNA for the CDR3: TGTGCCAGCAGGCCGCTAGCGGGAGACTTGATCTTC.

J is TRBJ2-7 and V is TRBV7-9, with 10 bases matching TRBD2. J gave up 7 bases and V 8 bases, and 5 bases lay outside the gene matches. The CDR3 totals 12 residues. CDR1 SEHNR and CDR2 FQNEAQ come from the germline V gene (reference sequence). This CDR3 is CASAGLATEQYF. CDR3 in DNA: TGTGCCAGCGCGGGACTAGCGACTGAGCAGTACTTC.

The chain joins TRBV5-4 to TRBJ2-3, with 10 positions matching TRBD2. Trimming at V came to 4 bases and at J to 8 bases, leaving 13 bases not matched to a gene. CDR1 SGHNT and CDR2 YYREEE come from the germline V gene (reference sequence). The CDR3 runs to 16 residues. CDR3 DNA: TGTGCCAGCAGCCAGACAGCGGGAGGGCCTTCAGCTACGCAGTATTTT. It yields the protein CASSQTAGGPSATQYF.